This TCR beta chain was sequenced for a study of cytomegalovirus exposure and HLA in healthy donors. Study in general: In a previous analysis, 120 million or so unique TCR beta sequences were found from 170 million or so T cells.

As regards this clone: Its cognate antigen is unknown.

Amplification used 60 Vbeta primers and 13 Jbeta primers. The assay was immunoSEQ multiplex PCR, and TCRdb's table has in-frame clones only and misses some. This sample's table reports just over 80,000 clones. Overall study results and limits: The classifier reportedly diagnosed cytomegalovirus status with high specificity and sensitivity. A later analysis linked some 17,000 TCR beta sequences to HLA alleles at 0.05 false discovery rate. The listing of 150 to 200 TCR beta chains classed them as cytomegalovirus-associated.

CDR3 length equals 13 residues. V lost 8 bases, J lost 5 bases, and 11 bases lay in between. CDR1 and CDR2 (germline): SGHDT, YYEEEE. The sequencing input was PBMCs. This chain links TRBV5-6 with TRBJ1-6; D perhaps matches TRBD1 (5 bases). The source is a woman in her twenties or thirties in good health and CMV-seronegative. The CDR3 DNA follows: TGTGCCAGGGCGCCAGGGAATAATTCACCCCTCCACTTT. Translation: CARAPGNNSPLHF.